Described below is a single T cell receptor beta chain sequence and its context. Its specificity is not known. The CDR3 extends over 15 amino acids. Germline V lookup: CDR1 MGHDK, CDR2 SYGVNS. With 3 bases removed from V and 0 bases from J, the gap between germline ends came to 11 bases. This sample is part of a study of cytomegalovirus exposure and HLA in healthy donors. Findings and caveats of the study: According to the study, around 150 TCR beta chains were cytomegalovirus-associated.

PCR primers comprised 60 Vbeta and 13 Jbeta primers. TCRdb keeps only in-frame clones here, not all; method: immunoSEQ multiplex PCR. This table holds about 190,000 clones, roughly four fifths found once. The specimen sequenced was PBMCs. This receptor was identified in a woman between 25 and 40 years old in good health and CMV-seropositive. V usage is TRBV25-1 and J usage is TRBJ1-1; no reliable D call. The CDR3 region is CASSESRGLNTEAFF. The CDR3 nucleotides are TGTGCCAGCAGTGAGTCTCGGGGATTGAACACTGAAGCTTTCTTT. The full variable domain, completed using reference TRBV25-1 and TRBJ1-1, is EADIYQTPRYLVIGTGKKITLECSQTMGHDKMYWYQQDPGMELHLIHYSYGVNSTEKGDLSSESTVSRIRTEHFPLTLESARPSHTSQYLCASSESRGLNTEAFFGQGTRLTVV.